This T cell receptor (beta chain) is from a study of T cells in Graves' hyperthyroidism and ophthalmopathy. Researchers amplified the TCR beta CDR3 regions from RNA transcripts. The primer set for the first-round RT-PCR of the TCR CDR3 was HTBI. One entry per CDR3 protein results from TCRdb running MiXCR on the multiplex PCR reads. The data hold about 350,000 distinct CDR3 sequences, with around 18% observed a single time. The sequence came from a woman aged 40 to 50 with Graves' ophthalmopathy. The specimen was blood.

The CDR3 nucleotides are TGCGCCAGCAGCTTGTTACAGGGGTTAACCGGGGAGCTGTTTTTT. This translates into CASSLLQGLTGELFF. The J gene is TRBJ2-2, the V gene TRBV5-1; TRBD1 agrees at 7 bases. With V trimmed by 1 base and J by 5 bases, 5 bases remained unmatched. CDR1 is SGHRS, CDR2 YFSETQ, per germline. The CDR3 has 15 amino acids.